This is a list of T cell receptor beta chains from one sample in a study of read filtering for tumor transcriptome and immune sequencing. TCRdb redid the calling of the reads with MiXCR, one entry per CDR3 protein. Of over 45,000 distinct CDR3 sequences listed, roughly 19% were seen once; the top ten hold approximately 18%. Sample: a population of CD138-negative cells sorted from bone marrow. Source of these receptors: a donor at least 40 years old with multiple myeloma. The CDR3 runs from the conserved cysteine through the conserved F or W. A D gene is named only where the DNA matches it firmly. Rows may omit the clone size; those that give it use once, few, many or a size class.

cdr3_length | j_call | d_call | v_call | clone_size | cdr3_aa | cdr3_nt
13 | TRBJ1-2 | . | TRBV27 | . | CASSLTVGYGYTF | TGTGCCAGCAGCCTTACGGTCGGCTATGGCTACACCTTC
15 | TRBJ1-2 | . | TRBV12-3/TRBV12-4 | few | CASSLRRTELYGYTF | TGTGCCAGCAGTTTAAGGAGAACGGAGTTATATGGCTACACCTTC
12 | TRBJ2-2 | . | TRBV29-1 | . | CSGGPNTGELFF | TGCAGCGGGGGACCGAACACCGGGGAGCTGTTTTTT
19 | TRBJ2-1 | TRBD2 | TRBV19 | many | CASNWGTSGRKTDYNEQFF | TGTGCCAGTAATTGGGGGACTAGCGGGAGAAAGACGGACTACAATGAGCAGTTCTTC
15 | TRBJ1-2 | . | TRBV5-1 | . | CASSLERQTNYGYTF | TGCGCCAGCAGCTTGGAACGGCAGACTAACTATGGCTACACCTTC
14 | TRBJ1-1 | TRBD1 | TRBV28 | many | CASSLNRGTSEAFF | TGTGCCAGCAGTCTCAACAGGGGGACCAGTGAAGCTTTCTTT
14 | TRBJ2-2 | . | TRBV29-1 | many | CSTGGRGNTGELFF | TGCAGCACTGGGGGGCGCGGGAACACCGGGGAGCTGTTTTTT
15 | TRBJ1-6 | . | TRBV6-1 | many | CASSEGGAKSSPLHF | TGTGCCAGCAGTGAAGGGGGGGCGAAGTCTTCACCCCTCCACTTT
14 | TRBJ2-3 | . | TRBV6-5 | many | CASSYSRGLDTQYF | TGTGCCAGCAGTTACTCCCGGGGTTTGGATACGCAGTATTTT
14 | TRBJ2-3 | . | TRBV28 | many | CASRVGLDTDTQYF | TGTGCCAGCAGAGTGGGGCTAGACACAGATACGCAGTATTTT
12 | TRBJ1-1 | TRBD1 | TRBV3-1 | . | CGSSQGVTEAFF | TGTGGCAGCAGCCAGGGGGTCACTGAAGCTTTCTTT
12 | TRBJ1-2 | TRBD1 | TRBV29-1 | . | CSVDRGPYGYTF | TGCAGCGTAGACAGGGGGCCCTATGGCTACACCTTC
16 | TRBJ2-5 | TRBD2 | TRBV12-3/TRBV12-4 | many | CASSLSLAGGHETQYF | TGTGCCAGCAGTTTGTCACTAGCGGGGGGGCATGAGACCCAGTACTTC
13 | TRBJ1-5 | . | TRBV28 | few | CASSFGGNQPQHF | TGTGCCAGCAGTTTCGGAGGGAATCAGCCCCAGCATTTT
16 | TRBJ2-2 | . | TRBV11-3 | . | CASSPRRGDNTGELFF | TGTGCCAGCAGCCCCCGTAGGGGAGACAACACCGGGGAGCTGTTTTTT
16 | TRBJ2-1 | . | TRBV5-1 | many | CASSFSEASSYNEQFF | TGCGCCAGCAGCTTTAGCGAGGCGAGCTCCTACAATGAGCAGTTCTTC
16 | TRBJ2-7 | TRBD1 | TRBV6-2/TRBV6-3 | many | CASSNTGTGGSYEQYF | TGTGCCAGCAGCAATACCGGGACAGGGGGCTCCTACGAGCAGTACTTC
18 | TRBJ2-7 | TRBD2 | TRBV3-1 | many | CASSQELGAGGFAHEQYF | TGTGCCAGCAGCCAAGAGCTTGGAGCGGGAGGGTTTGCCCACGAGCAGTACTTC